Below, 20 T cell receptor beta chains from the same sample are listed, as sequenced in a study of T cells after yellow fever vaccination. TCRdb passed the 5' RACE reads through MiXCR, listing each CDR3 protein once. The sample shows 200,000 to 300,000 distinct CDR3 sequences, approximately 3.5% of them seen only once. Material: PBMCs, obtained 15 days after the yellow fever booster vaccination. The source is a man aged 18 to 30 who received the YFV17D yellow fever vaccine.

Ten or more counts support this clonotype. The chain joins TRBV6-2 or TRBV6-3 to TRBJ2-7; 9 bases map to TRBD1. The germline V gene has CDR1 MNHEY and CDR2 SVGEGT. V was pared by 3 bases and J by 4 bases, with 7 bases of the junction left unmatched. This CDR3 contains 15 residues. In nucleotides, the CDR3 is TGTGCCAGCAGTTATGGGACAGGGACGGGATACGAGCAGTACGTC. Protein: CASSYGTGTGYEQYV.

This clonotype was observed at least ten times. The V gene is TRBV4-1, the J gene TRBJ2-3, with D uncertain. Per the germline V gene, CDR1 is MGHRA and CDR2 is YSYEKL. CDR3 length: 17 amino acids. V dropped 6 bases and J dropped 4 bases, with 23 bases sitting between them. DNA for the CDR3: TGCGCCAGCAGACACACCCCTGACGCTAGGGTCCCAGATACGCAGTATTTT. It codes for CASRHTPDARVPDTQYF.

This clonotype was seen at least ten times. This sequence joins TRBV9 and TRBJ2-7, with 8 nucleotides matching TRBD2. Germline CDR1 is SGDLS and CDR2 is YYNGEE. V shed 3 bases, J shed 2 bases, and the junction held 7 bases outside the gene matches. This CDR3 comprises 15 residues. This CDR3 is CASSASSGATYEQYF. DNA of the CDR3: TGTGCCAGCAGCGCCAGTAGCGGGGCTACCTACGAGCAGTACTTC.

In this sample, this clonotype turned up many times. J is TRBJ2-3 and V is TRBV6-5; perhaps TRBD2 as D (6 bases). CDR3 length: 14 residues. Germline V gene sequence: CDR1 MNHEY, CDR2 SVGAGI. Trimming shortened V by 5 bases and J by 1 base, and 10 bases separated the two germline ends. The CDR3 DNA reads TGTGCCAGCAGTCAGCCGGGGGGCACAGATACGCAGTATTTT. Encoded protein: CASSQPGGTDTQYF.

Many counts were recorded for this clonotype. This chain joins TRBV5-6 and TRBJ2-1; D remains ambiguous. V was clipped by 3 bases and J by 12 bases, with 10 bases between them. Per the germline V gene, CDR1 is SGHDT and CDR2 is YYEEEE. This CDR3 has 11 amino acids. CDR3 nucleotides: TGTGCCAGCAGCTCCGGGTGGGTGCAGTTCTTC. Its protein is CASSSGWVQFF.

This clonotype was observed at least ten times. The chain carries TRBV7-2 and TRBJ2-7, with 14 bases fitting TRBD2. The CDR3 consists of 14 residues. V gave up 3 bases and J gave up 6 bases; unmatched junction bases: 1. Germline loops: CDR1 SGHTA, CDR2 FQGNSA. In DNA, the CDR3 is TGTGCCAGCAGCTTGACTAGCGGGGGGGCCGAGCAGTACTTC. Its protein is CASSLTSGGAEQYF.

This clonotype was seen at least ten times. V is TRBV7-2 and J is TRBJ2-7; 12 bases match TRBD2. In germline, CDR1 is SGHTA, CDR2 FQGNSA. V lost 0 bases to trimming and J lost 4 bases; unmatched junction nucleotides: 16. This CDR3 is 20 amino acids long. The CDR3 sequence: CASSLAFPTSGGYRQYEQYF. The CDR3 DNA is TGTGCCAGCAGCTTAGCGTTTCCAACTAGCGGGGGGTACCGTCAGTACGAGCAGTACTTC. Full variable domain (remainder filled in from reference TRBV7-2 and TRBJ2-7): GAGVSQSPSNKVTEKGKDVELRCDPISGHTALYWYRQSLGQGLEFLIYFQGNSAPDKSGLPSDRFSAERTGGSVSTLTIQRTQQEDSAVYLCASSLAFPTSGGYRQYEQYFGPGTRLTVT.

This clonotype was observed at least ten times. The CDR3 protein is CASRRTGGTGELFF. The CDR3 DNA sequence: TGTGCCAGCAGAAGGACAGGGGGCACCGGGGAGCTGTTTTTT. The J gene is TRBJ2-2, the V gene TRBV6-2 or TRBV6-3; 10 nucleotides line up with TRBD1. CDR1 MNHEY and CDR2 SVGEGT come from the germline V gene. The CDR3 sequence is 14 residues long. V shed 6 bases and J 4 bases; nucleotides not matched to a gene: 2.

This clonotype was observed at least ten times. The chain links TRBV7-7 to TRBJ2-3; the D gene is possibly TRBD2 (6 bases). Trimming cost V 1 base and J 6 bases, with 11 bases left between them. The CDR3 contains 14 residues. The germline V gene has CDR1 SSHAT and CDR2 FNYEAQ (reference sequence). In nucleotides, the CDR3 is TGTGCCAGCAGCTTAGTTGACGGAGGGGATACGCAGTATTTT. This gives the protein CASSLVDGGDTQYF.

This clonotype was detected ten times or more. This chain joins TRBV30 and TRBJ2-2, with a tentative D call TRBD1 (6 bases). Trimming pared 5 bases from V and 1 base from J, leaving 17 bases between. The CDR3 is made up of 16 amino acids. Germline V gene lookup returns CDR1 GTSNPN and CDR2 SVGIG (reference sequence). CDR3 sequence: CAWDLALGGNTGELFF. The CDR3 DNA is TGTGCCTGGGATCTTGCGCTAGGGGGGAACACCGGGGAGCTGTTTTTT.

This clonotype was counted many times. This chain links TRBV4-3 with TRBJ2-3, with 7 bases aligning to TRBD2. The CDR3 contains 15 residues. From germline, CDR1 is LGHNA and CDR2 YSLEER. Trimming at V came to 0 bases and at J to 0 bases, leaving 0 bases not matched to a gene. The chain's CDR3 is CASSQEGGSTDTQYF. In nucleotides, the CDR3 is TGCGCCAGCAGCCAAGAGGGGGGGAGCACAGATACGCAGTATTTT.

This clonotype occurred many times. The chain employs TRBV4-2 and TRBJ2-7, with TRBD1 matching 9 bases. The CDR3 covers 13 residues. The germline CDR1 and CDR2 sequences are LGHNA and YNFKEQ. Germline trimming cut 3 bases from V and 7 bases from J; bases unmatched to any gene: 4. The CDR3 region has the DNA TGTGCCAGCAGCCAGGACAGGGGCGTGGAGCAGTACGTC. It encodes CASSQDRGVEQYV.

In this sample, this clonotype turned up a few times. V gene TRBV12-3 or TRBV12-4 combines with J gene TRBJ2-3; D may match TRBD1 or TRBD2 (5 bases each). V lost 5 bases and J 1 base, leaving 7 bases between the germline ends. The CDR3 length is 13 residues. CDR3 nucleotides: TGTGCCAGCAGTCGGGGACGCACAGATACGCAGTATTTT. Protein: CASSRGRTDTQYF.

Notes on this clonotype: It may be a read error: a sequence one base away is much more abundant. The CDR3 region is CASNTDGRGTEAFF. The CDR3 DNA is TGTGCCAGCAACACAGACGGAAGGGGCACTGAAGCTTTCTTT. The chain combines TRBV7-9 with TRBJ1-1, with D possibly TRBD1 on 5 matching bases. The CDR3 is 14 amino acids. The V gene's germline CDR1 is SEHNR and CDR2 FQNEAQ (reference sequence). Between the trimmed V and J ends, which lost 7 bases and 4 bases, there was a span of 16 bases.

This clonotype occurred a few times. This chain links TRBV5-6 with TRBJ2-7; D gene unclear. V lost 7 bases to trimming and J lost 3 bases, with 17 bases between them. There are 14 residues in the CDR3. Germline V CDR1 and CDR2: SGHDT, YYEEEE. CDR3 nucleotide sequence: TGTGCCAGCCAACTTTGGGGAACAATCTACGAGCAGTACGTC. This sequence encodes CASQLWGTIYEQYV.

The table lists this clonotype with many counts. This chain uses TRBV7-8 with TRBJ2-7; D is unclear. From germline, CDR1 is SGHVS and CDR2 FQNEAQ. The V gene lost 2 bases and the J gene lost 7 bases, with 12 bases spanning the gap. The CDR3 sequence is 13 residues long. This CDR3 is CASSLPPPAEQYF. CDR3 DNA sequence: TGTGCCAGCAGCTTACCCCCCCCTGCAGAGCAGTACTTC. The full variable domain, its missing parts supplied by reference TRBV7-8 and TRBJ2-7, is GAGVSQSPRYKVAKRGQDVALRCDPISGHVSLFWYQQALGQGPEFLTYFQNEAQLDKSGLPSDRFFAERPEGSVSTLKIQRTQQEDSAVYLCASSLPPPAEQYFGPGTRLTVT.

This chain connects TRBV7-6 to TRBJ1-4; unclear D gene. V was shortened by 5 bases and J by 5 bases, with 21 bases between the two germline ends. CDR1 SGHVS and CDR2 FNYEAQ come from the germline V gene. The CDR3 loop spans 17 amino acids. In DNA form, the CDR3 reads TGTGCCAGCAGCCCTTTAAGGGTAAACGACGGGAATGAAAAACTGTTTTTT. Amino acids: CASSPLRVNDGNEKLFF.

The table lists this clonotype with many counts. The V call is TRBV7-9, the J call TRBJ2-5; the match to TRBD2 covers 10 bases. The CDR3 length is 15 residues. V shed 5 bases and J 5 bases; nucleotides not matched to a gene: 8. Germline V lookup: CDR1 SEHNR, CDR2 FQNEAQ (reference sequence). CDR3 protein: CASSIQRGGPETQYF. Written as DNA, the CDR3 is TGTGCCAGCAGCATTCAGCGGGGGGGCCCGGAGACCCAGTACTTC.

This clonotype was found many times. The CDR3 protein is CASSLAGINEQYF. The CDR3 nucleotides read TGTGCCAGCAGCTTAGCGGGGATTAACGAGCAGTACTTC. This chain connects TRBV7-9 to TRBJ2-7; D unresolved. Per germline, CDR1 SEHNR and CDR2 FQNEAQ (reference sequence). The length of the CDR3 is 13 residues. The germline V and J ends were trimmed by 0 bases and 5 bases, with 8 bases remaining between them.

This clonotype was seen at least ten times. The V call is TRBV10-3, the J call TRBJ1-1; TRBD1 agrees at 7 bases. There are 13 residues in the CDR3. The J segment lost 4 bases and the V segment lost 8 bases, leaving 7 bases of the junction unmatched. CDR1 ENHRY and CDR2 SYGVKD come from the germline V gene. CDR3 region: CAIGRQGGTEAFF. In DNA form, the CDR3 reads TGTGCCATCGGGCGACAGGGCGGCACTGAAGCTTTCTTT.